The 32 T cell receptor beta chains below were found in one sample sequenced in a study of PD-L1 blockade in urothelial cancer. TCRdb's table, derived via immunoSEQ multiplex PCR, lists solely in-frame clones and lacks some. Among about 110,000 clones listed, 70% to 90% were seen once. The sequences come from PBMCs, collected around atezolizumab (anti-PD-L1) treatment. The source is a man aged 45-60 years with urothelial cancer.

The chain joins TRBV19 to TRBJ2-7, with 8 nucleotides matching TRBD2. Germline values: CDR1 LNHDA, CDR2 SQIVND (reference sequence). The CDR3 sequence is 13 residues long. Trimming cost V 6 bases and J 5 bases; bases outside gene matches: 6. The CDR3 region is CASSLSGGNEQYF. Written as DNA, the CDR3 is TGTGCCAGTAGCCTGTCGGGGGGGAACGAGCAGTACTTC.

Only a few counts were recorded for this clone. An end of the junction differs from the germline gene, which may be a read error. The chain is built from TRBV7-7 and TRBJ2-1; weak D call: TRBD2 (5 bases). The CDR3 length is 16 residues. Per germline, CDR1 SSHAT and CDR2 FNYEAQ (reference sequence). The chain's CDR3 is CASSLALESSYNEQFF. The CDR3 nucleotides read TGTGCTAGCAGCTTAGCGCTCGAGAGCTCCTACAATGAGCAGTTCTTC. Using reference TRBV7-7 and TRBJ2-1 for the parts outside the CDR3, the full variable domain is GAGVSQSPRYKVTKRGQDVTLRCDPISSHATLYWYQQALGQGPEFLTYFNYEAQPDKSGLPSDRFSAERPEGSISTLTIQRTEQRDSAMYRCASSLALESSYNEQFFGPGTRLTVL.

The CDR3 protein is CASSSIGSGNPYEQYF. The DNA of the CDR3 is TGTGCCAGCAGTTCCATAGGAAGCGGAAACCCCTACGAGCAGTACTTC. The V call is TRBV28, the J call TRBJ2-7; perhaps TRBD2 as D (5 bases). Germline lookup yields CDR1 MDHEN and CDR2 SYDVKM. CDR3 length: 16 amino acids. V was trimmed by 4 bases and J by 2 bases, leaving 18 bases between them.

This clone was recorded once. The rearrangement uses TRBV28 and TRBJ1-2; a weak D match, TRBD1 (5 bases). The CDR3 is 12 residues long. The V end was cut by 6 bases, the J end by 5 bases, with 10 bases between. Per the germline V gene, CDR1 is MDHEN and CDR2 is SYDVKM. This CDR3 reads CASRSRGYGYTF. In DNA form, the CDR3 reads TGTGCCAGCAGGTCTCGGGGGTATGGCTACACCTTC.

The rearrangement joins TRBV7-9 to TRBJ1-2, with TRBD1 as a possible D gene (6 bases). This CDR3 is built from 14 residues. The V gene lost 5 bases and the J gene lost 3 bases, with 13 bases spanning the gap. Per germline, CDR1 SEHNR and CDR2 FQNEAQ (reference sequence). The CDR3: CASSPQGTDYGYTF. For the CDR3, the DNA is TGTGCCAGCAGCCCACAGGGAACCGACTATGGCTACACCTTC. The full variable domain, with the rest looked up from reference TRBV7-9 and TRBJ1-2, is DTGVSQNPRHKITKRGQNVTFRCDPISEHNRLYWYRQTLGQGPEFLTYFQNEAQLEKSRLLSDRFSAERPKGSFSTLEIQRTEQGDSAMYLCASSPQGTDYGYTFGSGTRLTVV.

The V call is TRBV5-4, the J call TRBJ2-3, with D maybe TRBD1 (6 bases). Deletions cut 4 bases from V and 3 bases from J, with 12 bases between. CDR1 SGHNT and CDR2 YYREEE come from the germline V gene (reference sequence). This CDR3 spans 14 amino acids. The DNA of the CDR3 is TGTGCCAGCAGCGGGGTTACAGGGACAGATACGCAGTATTTT. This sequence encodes CASSGVTGTDTQYF.

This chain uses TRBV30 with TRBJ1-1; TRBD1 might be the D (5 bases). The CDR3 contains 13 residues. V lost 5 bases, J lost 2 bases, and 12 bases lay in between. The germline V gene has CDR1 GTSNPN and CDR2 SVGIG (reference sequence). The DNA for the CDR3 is TGTGCCTGGGGGACGGGGGGTAACACTGAAGCTTTCTTT. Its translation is CAWGTGGNTEAFF. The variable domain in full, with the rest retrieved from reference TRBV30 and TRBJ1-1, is SQTIHQWPATLVQPVGSPLSLECTVEGTSNPNLYWYRQAAGRGLQLLFYSVGIGQISSEVPQNLSASRPQDRQFILSSKKLLLSDSGFYLCAWGTGGNTEAFFGQGTRLTVV.

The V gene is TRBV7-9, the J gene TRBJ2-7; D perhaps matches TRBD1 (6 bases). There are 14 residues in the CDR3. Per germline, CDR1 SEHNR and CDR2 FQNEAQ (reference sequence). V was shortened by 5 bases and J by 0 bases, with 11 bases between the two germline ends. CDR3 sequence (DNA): TGTGCCAGCAGCCCTGGGGACATCTCCTACGAGCAGTACTTC. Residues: CASSPGDISYEQYF. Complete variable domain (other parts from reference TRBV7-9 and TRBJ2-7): DTGVSQNPRHKITKRGQNVTFRCDPISEHNRLYWYRQTLGQGPEFLTYFQNEAQLEKSRLLSDRFSAERPKGSFSTLEIQRTEQGDSAMYLCASSPGDISYEQYFGPGTRLTVT.

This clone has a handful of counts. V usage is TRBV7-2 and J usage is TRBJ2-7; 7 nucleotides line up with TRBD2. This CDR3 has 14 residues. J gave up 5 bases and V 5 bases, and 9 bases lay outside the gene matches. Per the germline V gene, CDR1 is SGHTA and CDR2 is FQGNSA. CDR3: CASSERERRDEQYF. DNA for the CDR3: TGTGCCAGCAGCGAGCGGGAAAGGAGGGACGAGCAGTACTTC. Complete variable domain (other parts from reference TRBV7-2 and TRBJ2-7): GAGVSQSPSNKVTEKGKDVELRCDPISGHTALYWYRQSLGQGLEFLIYFQGNSAPDKSGLPSDRFSAERTGGSVSTLTIQRTQQEDSAVYLCASSERERRDEQYFGPGTRLTVT.

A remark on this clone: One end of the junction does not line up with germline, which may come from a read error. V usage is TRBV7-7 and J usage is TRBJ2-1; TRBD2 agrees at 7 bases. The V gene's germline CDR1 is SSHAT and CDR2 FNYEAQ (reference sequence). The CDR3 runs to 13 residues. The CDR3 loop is CPARWTSHNEQFF. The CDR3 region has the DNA TGCCCGGCCCGGTGGACTAGTCACAATGAGCAGTTCTTC.

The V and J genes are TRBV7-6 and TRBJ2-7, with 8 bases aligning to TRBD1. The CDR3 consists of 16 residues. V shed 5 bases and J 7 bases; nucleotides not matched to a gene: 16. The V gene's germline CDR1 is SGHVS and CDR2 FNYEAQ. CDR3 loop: CASSPNLGQGPGEQYF. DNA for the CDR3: TGTGCCAGCAGCCCCAACCTAGGACAGGGCCCCGGGGAGCAGTACTTC. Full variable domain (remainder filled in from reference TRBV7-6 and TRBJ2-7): GAGVSQSPRYKVTKRGQDVALRCDPISGHVSLYWYRQALGQGPEFLTYFNYEAQQDKSGLPNDRFSAERPEGSISTLTIQRTEQRDSAMYRCASSPNLGQGPGEQYFGPGTRLTVT.

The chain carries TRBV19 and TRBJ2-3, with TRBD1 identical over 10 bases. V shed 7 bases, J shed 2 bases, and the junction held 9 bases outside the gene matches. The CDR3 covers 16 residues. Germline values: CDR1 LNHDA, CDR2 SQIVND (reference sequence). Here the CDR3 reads CASTAKGTGVTDTQYF. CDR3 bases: TGTGCCAGTACCGCCAAGGGGACAGGGGTCACAGATACGCAGTATTTT.

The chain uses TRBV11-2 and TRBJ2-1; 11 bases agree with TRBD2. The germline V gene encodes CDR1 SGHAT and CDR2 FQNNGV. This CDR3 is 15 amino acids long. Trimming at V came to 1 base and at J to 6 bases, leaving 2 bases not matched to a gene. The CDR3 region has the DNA TGTGCCAGCAGCTTAGTACTAGCGGGAGCCAATGAGCAGTTCTTC. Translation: CASSLVLAGANEQFF.

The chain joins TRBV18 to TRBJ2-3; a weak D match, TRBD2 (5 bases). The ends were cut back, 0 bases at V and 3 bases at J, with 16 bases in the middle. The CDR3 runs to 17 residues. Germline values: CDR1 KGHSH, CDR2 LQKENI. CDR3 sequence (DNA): TGTGCCAGCTCACCACCCCCGGGGTCCGGACCTACAGATACGCAGTATTTT. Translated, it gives CASSPPPGSGPTDTQYF.

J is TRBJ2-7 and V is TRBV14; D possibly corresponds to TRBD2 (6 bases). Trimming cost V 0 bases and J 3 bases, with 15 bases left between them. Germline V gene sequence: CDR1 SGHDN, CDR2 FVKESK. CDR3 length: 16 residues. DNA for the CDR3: TGTGCCAGCAGCCAAGAATTCAGGGAGGCGGTCTACGAGCAGTACTTC. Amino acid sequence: CASSQEFREAVYEQYF.

The CDR3: CASSLDFPGQGLQETQYF. CDR3 DNA: TGCGCCAGCAGCTTGGACTTTCCGGGACAGGGGCTTCAAGAGACCCAGTACTTC. The chain carries TRBV5-1 and TRBJ2-5; 10 positions agree with TRBD1. This CDR3 is 18 amino acids long. J was trimmed by 2 bases and V by 0 bases; bases with no gene match: 10. The germline gives CDR1 SGHRS, CDR2 YFSETQ.

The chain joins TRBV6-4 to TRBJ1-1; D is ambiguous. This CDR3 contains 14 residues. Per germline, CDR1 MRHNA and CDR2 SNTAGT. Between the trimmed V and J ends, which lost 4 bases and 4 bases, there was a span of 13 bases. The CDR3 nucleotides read TGTGCCAGCAGTGCAGGTCCCGCCGGCACTGAAGCTTTCTTT. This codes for CASSAGPAGTEAFF.

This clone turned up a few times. The DNA for the CDR3 is TGTGCCTGGACCCGGGACAGAAACTATGGCTACACCTTC. Its protein product is CAWTRDRNYGYTF. This chain links TRBV30 with TRBJ1-2, with TRBD1 matching 7 bases. From germline, CDR1 is GTSNPN and CDR2 SVGIG (reference sequence). The CDR3 loop spans 13 amino acids. V lost 4 bases to trimming and J lost 2 bases; unmatched junction nucleotides: 4.

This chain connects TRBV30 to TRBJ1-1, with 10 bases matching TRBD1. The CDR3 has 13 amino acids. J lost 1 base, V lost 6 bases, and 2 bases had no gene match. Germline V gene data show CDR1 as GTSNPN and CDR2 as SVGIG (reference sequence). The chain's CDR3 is CACRQGANTEAFF. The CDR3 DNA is TGTGCCTGTAGACAGGGGGCGAACACTGAAGCTTTCTTT.

CDR3 in amino acids: CASSIETGLGLVAKNIQYF. In nucleotides, the CDR3 is TGTGCCAGTAGTATTGAGACAGGTTTAGGACTAGTAGCCAAAAACATTCAGTACTTC. This sequence joins TRBV19 and TRBJ2-4; D is possibly TRBD2 (7 bases). Germline CDR1 is LNHDA and CDR2 is SQIVND (reference sequence). The CDR3 consists of 19 residues. Trimming took 3 bases from V and 0 from J, leaving 21 bases between them.

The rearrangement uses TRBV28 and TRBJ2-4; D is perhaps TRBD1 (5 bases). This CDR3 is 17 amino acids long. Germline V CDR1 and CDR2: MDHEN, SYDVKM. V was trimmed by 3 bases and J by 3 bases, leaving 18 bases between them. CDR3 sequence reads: CASSFRTQTENKNIQYF. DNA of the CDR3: TGTGCCAGCAGTTTTCGGACCCAGACAGAGAACAAAAACATTCAGTACTTC.

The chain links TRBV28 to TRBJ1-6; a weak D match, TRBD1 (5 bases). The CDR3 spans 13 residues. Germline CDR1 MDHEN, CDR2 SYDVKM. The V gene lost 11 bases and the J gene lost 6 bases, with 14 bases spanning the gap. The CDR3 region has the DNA TGTGCCTCAAAGGGCGGGGGTAATTCACCCCTCCACTTT. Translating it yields CASKGGGNSPLHF.

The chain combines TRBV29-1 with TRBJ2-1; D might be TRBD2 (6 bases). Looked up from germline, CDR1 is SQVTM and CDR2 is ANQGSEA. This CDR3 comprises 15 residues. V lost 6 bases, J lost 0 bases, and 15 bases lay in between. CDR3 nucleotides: TGCAGCGTCTCTGGGGGGACTTCCTCCTACAATGAGCAGTTCTTC. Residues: CSVSGGTSSYNEQFF.

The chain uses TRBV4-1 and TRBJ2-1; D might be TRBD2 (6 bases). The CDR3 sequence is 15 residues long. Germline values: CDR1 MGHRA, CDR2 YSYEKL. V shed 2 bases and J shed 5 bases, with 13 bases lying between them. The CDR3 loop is CASSQTPGLHNEQFF. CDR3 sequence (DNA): TGCGCCAGCAGCCAAACCCCGGGACTTCACAATGAGCAGTTCTTC.

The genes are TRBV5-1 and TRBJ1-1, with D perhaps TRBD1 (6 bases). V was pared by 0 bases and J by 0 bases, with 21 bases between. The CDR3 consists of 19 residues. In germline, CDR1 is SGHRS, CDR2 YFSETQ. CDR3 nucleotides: TGCGCCAGCAGCTTGGGCGAAAGACCGGGACATCAAATGAACACTGAAGCTTTCTTT. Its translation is CASSLGERPGHQMNTEAFF.

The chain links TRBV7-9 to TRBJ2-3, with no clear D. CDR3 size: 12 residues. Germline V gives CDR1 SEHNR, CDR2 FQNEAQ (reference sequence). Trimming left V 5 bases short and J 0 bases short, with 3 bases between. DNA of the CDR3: TGTGCCAGCAGCCTTAGCACAGATACGCAGTATTTT. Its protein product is CASSLSTDTQYF.

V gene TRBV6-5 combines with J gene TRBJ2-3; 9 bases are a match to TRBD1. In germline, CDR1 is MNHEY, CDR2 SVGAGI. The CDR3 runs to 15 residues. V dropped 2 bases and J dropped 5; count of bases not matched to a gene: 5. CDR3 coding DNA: TGTGCCAGCAGTTACGGGACAGGGTTTTTAGATACGCAGTATTTT. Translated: CASSYGTGFLDTQYF.

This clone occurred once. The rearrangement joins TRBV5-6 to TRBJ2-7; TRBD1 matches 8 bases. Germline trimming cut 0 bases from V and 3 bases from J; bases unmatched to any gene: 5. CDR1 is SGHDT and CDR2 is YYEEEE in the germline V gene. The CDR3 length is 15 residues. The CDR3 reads CASSLGTGTGYEQYF. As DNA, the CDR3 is TGTGCCAGCAGCTTGGGAACGGGGACAGGCTACGAGCAGTACTTC.

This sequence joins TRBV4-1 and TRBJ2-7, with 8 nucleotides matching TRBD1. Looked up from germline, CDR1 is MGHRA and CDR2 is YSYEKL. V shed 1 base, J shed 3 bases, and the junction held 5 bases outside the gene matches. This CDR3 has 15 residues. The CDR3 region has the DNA TGCGCCAGCAGCCAAGGGGCACAGGGGGTCTACGAGCAGTACTTC. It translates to CASSQGAQGVYEQYF.

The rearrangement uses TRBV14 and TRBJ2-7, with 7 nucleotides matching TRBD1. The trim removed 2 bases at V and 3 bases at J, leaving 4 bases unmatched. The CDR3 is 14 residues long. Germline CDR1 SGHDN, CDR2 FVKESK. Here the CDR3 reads CASSQMRQGYEQYF. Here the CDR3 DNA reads TGTGCCAGCAGCCAAATGAGACAGGGCTACGAGCAGTACTTC.

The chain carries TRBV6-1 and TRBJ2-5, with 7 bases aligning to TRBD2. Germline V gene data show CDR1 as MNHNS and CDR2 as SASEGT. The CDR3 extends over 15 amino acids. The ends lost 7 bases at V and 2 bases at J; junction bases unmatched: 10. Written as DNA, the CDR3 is TGTGCCAGCATGAGGTCTAGCGGAATACAAGAGACCCAGTACTTC. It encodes CASMRSSGIQETQYF.

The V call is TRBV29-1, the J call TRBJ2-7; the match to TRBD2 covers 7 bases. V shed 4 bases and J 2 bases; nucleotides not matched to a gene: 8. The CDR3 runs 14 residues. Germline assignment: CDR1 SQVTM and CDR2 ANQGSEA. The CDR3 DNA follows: TGCAGCGTTGTAATGCTAGCGGCTCCCTACGAGCAGTACTTC. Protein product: CSVVMLAAPYEQYF.